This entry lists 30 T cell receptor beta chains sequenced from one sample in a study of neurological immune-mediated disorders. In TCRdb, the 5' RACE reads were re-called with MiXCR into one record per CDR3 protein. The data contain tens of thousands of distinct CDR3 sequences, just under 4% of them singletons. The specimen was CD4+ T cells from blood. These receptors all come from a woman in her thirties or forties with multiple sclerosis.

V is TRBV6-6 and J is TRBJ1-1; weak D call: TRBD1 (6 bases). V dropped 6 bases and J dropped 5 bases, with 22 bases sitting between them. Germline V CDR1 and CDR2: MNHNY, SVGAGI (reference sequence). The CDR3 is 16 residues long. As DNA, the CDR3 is TGTGCCAGCAGCCAAGGTCCTTGGAGGGGGAATACTGAAGCTTTCTTT. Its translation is CASSQGPWRGNTEAFF.

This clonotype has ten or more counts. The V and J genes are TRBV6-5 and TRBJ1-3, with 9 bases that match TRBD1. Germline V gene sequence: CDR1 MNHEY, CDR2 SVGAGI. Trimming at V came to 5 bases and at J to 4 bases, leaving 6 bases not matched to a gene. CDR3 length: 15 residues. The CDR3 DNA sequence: TGTGCCAGCAGTCGGAACAGGGGGCTAGGAAACACCATATATTTT. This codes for CASSRNRGLGNTIYF.

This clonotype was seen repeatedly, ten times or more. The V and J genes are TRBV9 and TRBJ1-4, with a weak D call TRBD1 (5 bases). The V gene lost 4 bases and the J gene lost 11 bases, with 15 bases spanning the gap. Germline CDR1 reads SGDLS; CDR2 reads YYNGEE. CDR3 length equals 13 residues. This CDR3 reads CASSIYGRGKLFF. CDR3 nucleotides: TGTGCCAGCAGCATCTATGGGAGGGGTAAACTGTTTTTT.

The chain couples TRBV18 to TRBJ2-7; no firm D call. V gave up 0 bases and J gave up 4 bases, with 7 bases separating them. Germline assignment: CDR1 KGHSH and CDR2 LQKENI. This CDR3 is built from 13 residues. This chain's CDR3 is CASSPPLVYEQYF. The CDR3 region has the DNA TGTGCCAGCTCACCACCCCTGGTTTACGAGCAGTACTTC.

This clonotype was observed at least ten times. The DNA for the CDR3 is TGCGCCAGCTTCGGGGTATTGAACACCGGGGAGCTGTTTTTT. This codes for CASFGVLNTGELFF. The rearrangement uses TRBV5-1 and TRBJ2-2, with D maybe TRBD2 (5 bases). Deletions cut 7 bases from V and 1 base from J, with 11 bases between. In germline, CDR1 is SGHRS, CDR2 YFSETQ. The CDR3 extends over 14 amino acids.

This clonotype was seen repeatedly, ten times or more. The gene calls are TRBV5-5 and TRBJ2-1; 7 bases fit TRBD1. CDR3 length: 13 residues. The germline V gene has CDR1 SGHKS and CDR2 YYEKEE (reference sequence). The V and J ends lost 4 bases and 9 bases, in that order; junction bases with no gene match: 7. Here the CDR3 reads CASSLTGNGEQFF. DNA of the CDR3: TGTGCCAGCAGCCTGACAGGGAACGGTGAGCAGTTCTTC.

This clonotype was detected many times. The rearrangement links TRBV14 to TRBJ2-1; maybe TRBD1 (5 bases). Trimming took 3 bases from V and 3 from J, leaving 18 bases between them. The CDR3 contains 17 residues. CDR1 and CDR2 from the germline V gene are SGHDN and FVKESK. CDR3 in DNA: TGTGCCAGCAGCCAGTCCCGCCGAAGGGGTGTCTACAATGAGCAGTTCTTC. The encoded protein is CASSQSRRRGVYNEQFF.

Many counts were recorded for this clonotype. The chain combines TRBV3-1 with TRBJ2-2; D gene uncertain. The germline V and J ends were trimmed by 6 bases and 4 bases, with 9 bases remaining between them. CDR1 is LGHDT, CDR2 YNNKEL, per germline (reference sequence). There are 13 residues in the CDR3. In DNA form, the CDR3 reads TGTGCCAGCAGGGATAGAGGCACCGGGGAGCTGTTTTTT. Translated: CASRDRGTGELFF.

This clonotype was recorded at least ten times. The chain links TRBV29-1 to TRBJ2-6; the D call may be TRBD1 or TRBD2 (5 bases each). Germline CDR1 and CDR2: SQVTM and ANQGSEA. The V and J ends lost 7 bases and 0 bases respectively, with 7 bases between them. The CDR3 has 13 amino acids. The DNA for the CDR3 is TGCAGCGCGAGGGGCTCTGGGGCCAACGTCCTGACTTTC. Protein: CSARGSGANVLTF.

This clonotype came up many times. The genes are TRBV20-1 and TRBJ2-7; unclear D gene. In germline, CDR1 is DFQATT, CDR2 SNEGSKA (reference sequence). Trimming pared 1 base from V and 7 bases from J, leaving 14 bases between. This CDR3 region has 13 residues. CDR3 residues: CSARGSWGFEQYF. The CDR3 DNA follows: TGCAGTGCTAGAGGTAGCTGGGGTTTTGAGCAGTACTTC.

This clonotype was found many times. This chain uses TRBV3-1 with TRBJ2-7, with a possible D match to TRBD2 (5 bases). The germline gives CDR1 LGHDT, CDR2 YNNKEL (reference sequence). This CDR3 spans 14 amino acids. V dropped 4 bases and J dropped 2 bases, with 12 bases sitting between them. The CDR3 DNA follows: TGTGCCAGCAGCCCCGCTGGGAGAACCTACGAGCAGTACTTC. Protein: CASSPAGRTYEQYF.

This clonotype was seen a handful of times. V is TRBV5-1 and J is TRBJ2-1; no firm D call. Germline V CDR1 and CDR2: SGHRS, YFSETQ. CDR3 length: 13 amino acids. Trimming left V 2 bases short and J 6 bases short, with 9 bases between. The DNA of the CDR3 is TGCGCCAGCAGCTTACCAGATTCCAATGAGCAGTTCTTC. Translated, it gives CASSLPDSNEQFF.

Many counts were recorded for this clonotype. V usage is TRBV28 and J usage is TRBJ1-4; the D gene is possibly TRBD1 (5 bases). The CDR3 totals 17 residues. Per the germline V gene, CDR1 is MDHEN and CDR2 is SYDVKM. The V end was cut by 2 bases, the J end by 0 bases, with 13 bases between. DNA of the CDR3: TGTGCCAGCAGTTTAGTAGAGGGGCGGGCAACTAATGAAAAACTGTTTTTT. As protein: CASSLVEGRATNEKLFF. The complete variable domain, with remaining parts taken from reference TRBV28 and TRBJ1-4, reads DVKVTQSSRYLVKRTGEKVFLECVQDMDHENMFWYRQDPGLGLRLIYFSYDVKMKEKGDIPEGYSVSREKKERFSLILESASTNQTSMYLCASSLVEGRATNEKLFFGSGTQLSVL.

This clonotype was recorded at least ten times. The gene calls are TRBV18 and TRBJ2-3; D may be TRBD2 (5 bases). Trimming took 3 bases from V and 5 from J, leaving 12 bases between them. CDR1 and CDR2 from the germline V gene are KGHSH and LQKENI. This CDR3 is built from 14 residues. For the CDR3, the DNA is TGTGCCAGCTCACCTGGAGGAAAGATAGATACGCAGTATTTT. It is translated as CASSPGGKIDTQYF.

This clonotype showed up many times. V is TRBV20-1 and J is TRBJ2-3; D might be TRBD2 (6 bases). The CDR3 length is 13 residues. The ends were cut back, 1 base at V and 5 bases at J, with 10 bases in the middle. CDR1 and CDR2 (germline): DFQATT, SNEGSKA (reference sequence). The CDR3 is CSARGDLVDTQYF. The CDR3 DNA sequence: TGCAGTGCTAGAGGGGACTTAGTAGATACGCAGTATTTT.

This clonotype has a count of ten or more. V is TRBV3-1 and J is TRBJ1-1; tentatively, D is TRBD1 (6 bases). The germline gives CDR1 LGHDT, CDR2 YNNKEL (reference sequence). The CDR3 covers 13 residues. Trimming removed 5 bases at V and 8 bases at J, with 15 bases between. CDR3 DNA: TGTGCCAGCAGCTCCTTGGGGGGGGCGGAAGCTTTCTTT. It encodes CASSSLGGAEAFF.

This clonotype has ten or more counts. CDR3 region: CASSFSYGYPEAFF. CDR3 nucleotide sequence: TGTGCCAGCAGTTTTAGTTACGGTTATCCTGAAGCTTTCTTT. This chain joins TRBV12-3 or TRBV12-4 and TRBJ1-1; D gene unclear. Trimming cost V 3 bases and J 6 bases, with 14 bases left between them. This CDR3 region has 14 residues.

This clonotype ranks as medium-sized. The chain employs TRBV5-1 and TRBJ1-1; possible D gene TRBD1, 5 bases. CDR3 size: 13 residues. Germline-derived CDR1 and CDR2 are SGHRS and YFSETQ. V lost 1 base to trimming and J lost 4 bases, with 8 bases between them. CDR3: CASSLPGLTEAFF. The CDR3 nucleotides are TGCGCCAGCAGCTTGCCAGGGCTCACTGAAGCTTTCTTT.

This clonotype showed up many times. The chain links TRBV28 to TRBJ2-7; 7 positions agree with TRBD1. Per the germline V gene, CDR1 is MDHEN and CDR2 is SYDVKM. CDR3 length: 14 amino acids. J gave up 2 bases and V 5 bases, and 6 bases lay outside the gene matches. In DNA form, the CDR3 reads TGTGCCAGCAGTCGTGACAGGGTCCCCTACGAGCAGTACTTC. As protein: CASSRDRVPYEQYF.

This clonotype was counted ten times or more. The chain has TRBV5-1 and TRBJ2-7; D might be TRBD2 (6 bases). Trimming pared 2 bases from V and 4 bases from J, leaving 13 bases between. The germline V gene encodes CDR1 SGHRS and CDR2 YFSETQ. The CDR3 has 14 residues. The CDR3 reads CASSFLGGDYEQYF. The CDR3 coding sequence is TGCGCCAGCAGCTTCTTAGGAGGGGATTACGAGCAGTACTTC.

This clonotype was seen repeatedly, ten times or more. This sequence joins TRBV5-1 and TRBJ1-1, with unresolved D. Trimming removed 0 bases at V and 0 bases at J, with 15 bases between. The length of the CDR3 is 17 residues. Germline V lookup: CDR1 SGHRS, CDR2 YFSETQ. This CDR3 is CASSLVLGRNMNTEAFF. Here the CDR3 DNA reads TGCGCCAGCAGCTTGGTGTTAGGCAGGAACATGAACACTGAAGCTTTCTTT.

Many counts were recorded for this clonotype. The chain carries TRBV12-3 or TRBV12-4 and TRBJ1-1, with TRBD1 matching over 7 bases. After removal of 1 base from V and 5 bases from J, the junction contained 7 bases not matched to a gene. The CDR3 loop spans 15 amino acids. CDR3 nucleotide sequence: TGTGCCAGCAGTTTAGGTTCGGCAGGGGGAACTGAAGCTTTCTTT. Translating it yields CASSLGSAGGTEAFF.

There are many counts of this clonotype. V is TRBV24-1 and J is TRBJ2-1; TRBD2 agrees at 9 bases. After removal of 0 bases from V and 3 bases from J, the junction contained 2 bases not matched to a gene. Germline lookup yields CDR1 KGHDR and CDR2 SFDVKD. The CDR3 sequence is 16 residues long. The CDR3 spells CATSDLQRGDYNEQFF. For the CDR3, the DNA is TGTGCCACCAGTGATTTGCAGCGGGGGGACTACAATGAGCAGTTCTTC.

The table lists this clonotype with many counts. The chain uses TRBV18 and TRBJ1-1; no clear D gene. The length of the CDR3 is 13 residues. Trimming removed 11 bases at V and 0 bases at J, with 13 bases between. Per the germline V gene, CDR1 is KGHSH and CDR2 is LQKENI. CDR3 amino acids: CASQESMNTEAFF. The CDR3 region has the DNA TGTGCCTCGCAGGAAAGCATGAACACTGAAGCTTTCTTT.

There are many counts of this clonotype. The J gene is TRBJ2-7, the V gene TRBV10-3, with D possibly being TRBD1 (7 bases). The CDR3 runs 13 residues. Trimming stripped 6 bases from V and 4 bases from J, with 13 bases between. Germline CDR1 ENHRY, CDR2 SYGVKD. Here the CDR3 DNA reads TGTGCCATCAGCTCGACAGGGAGGTACGAGCAGTACTTC. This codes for CAISSTGRYEQYF.

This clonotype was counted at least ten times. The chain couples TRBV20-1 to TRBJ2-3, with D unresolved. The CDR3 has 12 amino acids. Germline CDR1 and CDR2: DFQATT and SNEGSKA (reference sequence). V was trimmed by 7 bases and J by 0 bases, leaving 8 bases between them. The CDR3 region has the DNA TGCAGTGGAGCGAGCAGCACAGATACGCAGTATTTT. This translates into CSGASSTDTQYF.

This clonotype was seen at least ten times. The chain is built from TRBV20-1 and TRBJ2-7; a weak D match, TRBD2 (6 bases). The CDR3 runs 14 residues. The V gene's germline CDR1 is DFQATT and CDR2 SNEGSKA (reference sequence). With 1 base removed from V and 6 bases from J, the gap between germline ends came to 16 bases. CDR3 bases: TGCAGTGCTAGAGGCCCGGCAACTAGCTCCGAGCAGTACTTC. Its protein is CSARGPATSSEQYF.

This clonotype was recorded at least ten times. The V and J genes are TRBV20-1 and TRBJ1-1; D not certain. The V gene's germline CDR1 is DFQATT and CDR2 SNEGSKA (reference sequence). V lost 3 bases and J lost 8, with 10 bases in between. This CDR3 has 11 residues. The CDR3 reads CSASSADEAFF. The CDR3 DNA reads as TGCAGTGCTAGTAGCGCAGACGAAGCTTTCTTT.

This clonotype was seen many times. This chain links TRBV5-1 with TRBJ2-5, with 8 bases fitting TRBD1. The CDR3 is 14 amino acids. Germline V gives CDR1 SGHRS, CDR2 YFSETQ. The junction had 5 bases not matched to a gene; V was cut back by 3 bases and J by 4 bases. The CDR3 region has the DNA TGCGCCAGCAGCTGGACAGGGAGTTCAGAGACCCAGTACTTC. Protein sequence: CASSWTGSSETQYF.

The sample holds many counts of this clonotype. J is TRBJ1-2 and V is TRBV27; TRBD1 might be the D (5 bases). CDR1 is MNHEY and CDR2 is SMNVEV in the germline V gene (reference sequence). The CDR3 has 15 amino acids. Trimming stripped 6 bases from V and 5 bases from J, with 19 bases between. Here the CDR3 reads CASRPLGRALYGYTF. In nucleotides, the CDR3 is TGTGCCAGCAGACCATTGGGCAGGGCCCTTTATGGCTACACCTTC.